This T cell receptor (beta chain) was sequenced in a study of cytomegalovirus exposure and HLA in healthy donors. Overall study results and limits: In an earlier analysis, most TCR beta V segments were productive about 87% or about 30% of the time. Listed as cytomegalovirus-associated were 150 or so TCR beta chains.

Notes on this clone: What it binds is unknown.

The PCR ran on 60 Vbeta and 13 Jbeta primers. Measured with immunoSEQ multiplex PCR; TCRdb has only the in-frame clones, and not every one. The top ten hold roughly 1.2% of the sample, which has about 130,000 clones, about 82% seen once. CDR1 and CDR2 (germline): LGHNA, YNFKEQ. V was clipped by 1 base and J by 3 bases; unmatched bases: 13. The CDR3 runs 18 residues. This rearrangement joins TRBV4-2 to TRBJ2-7; 9 nucleotides align to TRBD1. The receptor's source is a boy aged 10-17 years in good health and CMV-seronegative. What was sequenced was PBMCs. CDR3 bases: TGTGCCAGCAGCCAAGCCCCGGGGTCGGGACAGGGTTACTACGAGCAGTACTTC. Its protein is CASSQAPGSGQGYYEQYF.